These T cell receptor beta chains were read from a single sample in a study of blood T cell repertoires in COVID-19. Only in-frame clones appear in the TCRdb table, and some are missing; sequencing was by immunoSEQ multiplex PCR. The repertoire holds almost 200,000 clones, with about 82% as singletons. Sequenced sample: peripheral blood. The source of these receptors is a man in his 60s with COVID-19, enrolled during active disease. Each CDR3 is given with its conserved first and last residue. A D gene is named only where the DNA matches it firmly. Size values are once, few and many counts, or a class for expanded clones, and some rows have none.

CDR3 protein,CDR3 DNA,D gene,V gene,J gene,clone size
CASSQDPQGGSNQPQHF,TGCGCCAGCAGCCAAGATCCCCAGGGAGGGAGCAATCAGCCCCAGCATTTT,-,TRBV4-3,TRBJ1-5,-
CASSPTAGGEQYF,TGTGCCAGCTCACCTACCGCCGGGGGCGAGCAGTACTTC,-,TRBV18,TRBJ2-7,-
CASSQGPGVGYEQYF,TGCGCCAGCAGCCAGGGCCCCGGGGTAGGGTACGAGCAGTACTTC,-,TRBV4-3,TRBJ2-7,-
CASSYSGTSGYTNNEQFF,TGTGCCAGCAGCTACTCCGGGACTAGCGGGTATACGAACAATGAGCAGTTCTTC,TRBD2,TRBV9,TRBJ2-1,-
CSVGGSPYEQYF,TGCAGCGTTGGAGGGTCCCCCTACGAGCAGTACTTC,-,TRBV29-1,TRBJ2-7,-
CASRGTGQETQYF,TGTGCCAGCAGGGGGACAGGTCAAGAGACCCAGTACTTC,TRBD1,TRBV2,TRBJ2-5,-
CASSFSQGSGYTF,TGTGCCAGCAGCTTCTCACAGGGGTCTGGCTACACCTTC,TRBD1,TRBV9,TRBJ1-2,once
CASSQEGQGLSEKLFF,TGTGCCAGCAGCCAAGAAGGGCAGGGATTAAGTGAAAAACTGTTTTTT,-,TRBV3-1/TRBV3-2,TRBJ1-4,-
CASRLSPYGYTF,TGTGCCAGCAGGCTTAGTCCCTATGGCTACACCTTC,-,TRBV2,TRBJ1-2,few
CASSAEGLAGGEQYF,TGTGCCAGCAGCGCGGAGGGACTAGCGGGAGGCGAGCAGTACTTC,TRBD2,TRBV9,TRBJ2-7,-
CASSRTGDLLGGQFF,TGTGCCAGCAGCCGCACAGGGGACCTCCTCGGTGGGCAGTTCTTC,TRBD1,TRBV6-2/TRBV6-3,TRBJ2-1,-
CASSLRTQGEKLFF,TGTGCCAGCAGCCTCCGGACCCAGGGCGAAAAACTGTTTTTT,-,TRBV3-1/TRBV3-2,TRBJ1-4,-
CASSDAEEEAFF,TGTGCCAGCAGTGACGCTGAGGAGGAAGCTTTCTTT,-,TRBV6-4,TRBJ1-1,-
CAWSRTTSTDTQYF,TGTGCCTGGAGTAGGACAACTAGCACAGATACGCAGTATTTT,-,TRBV30,TRBJ2-3,-
CSVGDFNYGYTF,TGCAGCGTGGGGGACTTTAACTATGGCTACACCTTC,-,TRBV29-1,TRBJ1-2,few
CASSFWQGETQYF,TGTGCCAGCAGCTTTTGGCAGGGGGAGACCCAGTACTTC,-,TRBV7-7,TRBJ2-5,-
CASSLQGAEQYF,TGTGCCAGCTCACTACAGGGGGCCGAGCAGTACTTC,TRBD1,TRBV18,TRBJ2-7,-
CASSMDRDSGDTQYF,TGTGCCAGCAGCATGGACAGGGACTCCGGAGATACGCAGTATTTT,TRBD1,TRBV7-9,TRBJ2-3,-
CASSLGGVYNEQFF,TGTGCCAGCAGCTTAGGAGGGGTCTACAATGAGCAGTTCTTC,-,TRBV7-3,TRBJ2-1,-
CASSPQGQGFGGDTEAFF,TGTGCCAGCTCACCCCAGGGACAGGGGTTTGGTGGGGACACTGAAGCTTTCTTT,TRBD1,TRBV18,TRBJ1-1,-
CAWSVEKVAGGTQYF,TGTGCCTGGAGTGTGGAGAAGGTCGCGGGAGGGACGCAGTATTTT,TRBD2,TRBV30,TRBJ2-3,-
CASSSRDRVNEQYF,TGTGCCAGCAGCTCCCGGGACAGGGTTAACGAGCAGTACTTC,TRBD1,TRBV6-5,TRBJ2-7,-
CASSIFPQGDQVRQHF,TGTGCCAGTAGTATATTCCCACAGGGGGATCAAGTCAGGCAGCATTTT,TRBD1,TRBV19,TRBJ1-5,-
CASSLDRGPNNEQFF,TGTGCCAGCAGCTTAGACAGGGGGCCCAACAATGAGCAGTTCTTC,TRBD1,TRBV11-3,TRBJ2-1,-
CSRGTGGEQFF,TGCAGCCGAGGTACAGGGGGCGAGCAGTTCTTC,TRBD1,TRBV29-1,TRBJ2-1,many
CASSLGTKETQYF,TGTGCCAGCAGCTTAGGCACGAAAGAGACCCAGTACTTC,-,TRBV7-3,TRBJ2-5,-
CASSLSHIYEQYF,TGTGCCAGCAGCTTATCCCACATTTACGAGCAGTACTTC,-,TRBV7-2,TRBJ2-7,-
CASSSGLPSTGELFF,TGTGCCAGCTCATCGGGACTACCTAGCACCGGGGAGCTGTTTTTT,TRBD2,TRBV18,TRBJ2-2,-
CASSTGSPLYEQYF,TGTGCCAGCAGTACCGGGTCCCCCCTCTACGAGCAGTACTTC,-,TRBV6-2/TRBV6-3,TRBJ2-7,once
CATSRDVTGNTEAFF,TGTGCCACCAGCAGAGATGTTACAGGGAACACTGAAGCTTTCTTT,-,TRBV15,TRBJ1-1,-
CASSLETRDGYTF,TGTGCCAGCAGCTTAGAAACCCGGGATGGCTACACCTTC,-,TRBV11-2,TRBJ1-2,once
CASSGGTDRYNEQFF,TGTGCCAGCAGCGGAGGGACAGATCGCTACAATGAGCAGTTCTTC,TRBD1,TRBV9,TRBJ2-1,-
CASSPDRPNEKLFF,TGCGCCAGCAGCCCGGACAGGCCTAATGAAAAACTGTTTTTT,TRBD1,TRBV4-3,TRBJ1-4,-
CASSFGGMNTEAFF,TGTGCCAGCAGTTTCGGGGGTATGAACACTGAAGCTTTCTTT,-,TRBV28,TRBJ1-1,once
CASSLAQGSYGYTF,TGTGCCAGCAGTTTGGCCCAGGGGAGCTATGGCTACACCTTC,-,TRBV28,TRBJ1-2,-
CASSAPSGVEQFF,TGCGCCAGCAGTGCTCCCTCGGGGGTGGAGCAGTTCTTC,-,TRBV10-1,TRBJ2-1,-
CASSLFGGAGESPLHF,TGTGCCAGCAGTTTATTTGGGGGCGCGGGGGAATCACCCCTCCACTTT,-,TRBV27,TRBJ1-6,-
CSVDLQDRGNEQYF,TGCAGCGTTGATTTGCAGGACAGGGGAAACGAGCAGTACTTC,TRBD1,TRBV29-1,TRBJ2-7,-
CASSLDSDTQYF,TGTGCCAGCAGCTTAGACTCGGATACGCAGTATTTT,-,TRBV7-9,TRBJ2-3,-
CASSLNRGRNEQYF,TGTGCCAGCAGTTTAAACAGGGGGCGAAACGAGCAGTACTTC,TRBD1,TRBV27,TRBJ2-7,-
CASRPGTGDTGELFF,TGTGCCAGCAGACCCGGGACAGGGGACACCGGGGAGCTGTTTTTT,TRBD1,TRBV27,TRBJ2-2,-
CASSLGLVSGNTIYF,TGTGCCAGCAGCTTAGGACTCGTCTCTGGAAACACCATATATTTT,-,TRBV7-9,TRBJ1-3,-
CASSPGQGGNTIYF,TGCGCCAGCAGCCCAGGACAGGGGGGAAACACCATATATTTT,TRBD1,TRBV5-1,TRBJ1-3,-
CATSDRTGAPQETQYF,TGTGCCACCAGTGATCGGACAGGGGCGCCCCAAGAGACCCAGTACTTC,TRBD1,TRBV24-1,TRBJ2-5,-
CASSLGRGGSETQYF,TGCGCCAGCAGCTTGGGCAGGGGCGGTTCGGAGACCCAGTACTTC,-,TRBV5-1,TRBJ2-5,-
CASSSRAAQPQHF,TGTGCCAGCAGTTCCAGGGCCGCTCAGCCCCAGCATTTT,-,TRBV12-3/TRBV12-4,TRBJ1-5,-
CASSVDTTGANVLTF,TGTGCCAGCAGCGTAGACACAACTGGGGCCAACGTCCTGACTTTC,-,TRBV7-6,TRBJ2-6,-
CASFGNFNEKLFF,TGTGCCAGTTTCGGGAACTTCAATGAAAAACTGTTTTTT,-,TRBV19,TRBJ1-4,-
CASSRFAEGTYNEQFF,TGTGCCAGCTCGCGTTTTGCGGAAGGAACCTACAATGAGCAGTTCTTC,-,TRBV18,TRBJ2-1,few
CASRMYGGSSYEQYF,TGCGCCAGCCGGATGTACGGGGGTTCGTCGTACGAGCAGTACTTC,-,TRBV5-1,TRBJ2-7,-
CASRWTGVAEQYF,TGTGCCAGCAGATGGACAGGGGTCGCCGAGCAGTACTTC,TRBD1,TRBV12-3/TRBV12-4,TRBJ2-7,-
CASSERTEAFF,TGTGCCAGCAGTGAGAGAACTGAAGCTTTCTTT,-,TRBV3-1/TRBV3-2,TRBJ1-1,few
CASITTSRTNSNQPQHF,TGTGCCAGTATTACGACCAGCAGGACTAATAGCAATCAGCCCCAGCATTTT,-,TRBV19,TRBJ1-5,-
CASSRGLAFTGELFF,TGTGCCAGCAGTAGGGGACTAGCCTTCACCGGGGAGCTGTTTTTT,TRBD2,TRBV28,TRBJ2-2,-
CASSTNSPRLNTEAFF,TGCGCCAGCAGCACGAATAGCCCCAGATTGAACACTGAAGCTTTCTTT,-,TRBV5-1,TRBJ1-1,-
CASSGQGNTEAFF,TGTGCCAGCAGTGGGCAGGGGAACACTGAAGCTTTCTTT,-,TRBV6-6,TRBJ1-1,-
CASSLEQGANEKLFF,TGCGCCAGCAGCTTGGAACAGGGGGCTAATGAAAAACTGTTTTTT,TRBD1,TRBV5-1,TRBJ1-4,-